The 5 T cell receptor beta chains below were found in one sample sequenced in a study of cytomegalovirus exposure and HLA in healthy donors. PCR employed 60 Vbeta and 13 Jbeta primers. This table comes from immunoSEQ multiplex PCR, and its TCRdb copy is limited to in-frame clones, with some not included. The table lists about 130,000 clones, 74% of them singletons. The sequencing sample was made of PBMCs. The source is a woman aged 45-59 years in good health and CMV-seropositive.

This chain links TRBV18 with TRBJ1-4; the D gene is possibly TRBD1 (5 bases). The CDR3 runs to 14 residues. V gave up 3 bases and J gave up 4 bases, with 9 bases separating them. Germline V CDR1 and CDR2: KGHSH, LQKENI. CDR3: CASSPQGSNEKLFF. In DNA form, the CDR3 reads TGTGCCAGCTCACCGCAGGGAAGTAATGAAAAACTGTTTTTT. Drawing the rest from reference TRBV18 and TRBJ1-4, the complete variable domain is NAGVMQNPRHLVRRRGQEARLRCSPMKGHSHVYWYRQLPEEGLKFMVYLQKENIIDESGMPKERFSAEFPKEGPSILRIQQVVRGDSAAYFCASSPQGSNEKLFFGSGTQLSVL.

This chain joins TRBV4-2 and TRBJ2-1, with 11 bases fitting TRBD2. The V segment lost 1 base and the J segment 6 bases; nucleotides outside the gene matches: 8. The CDR3 loop spans 17 amino acids. CDR1 is LGHNA, CDR2 YNFKEQ, per germline. The CDR3 bases are TGTGCCAGCAGCCAAGTGGGTAGCGGGGGGGCCCCCAATGAGCAGTTCTTC. It specifies CASSQVGSGGAPNEQFF.

J is TRBJ2-2 and V is TRBV7-3; D not resolved. Germline assignment: CDR1 SGHTA and CDR2 FQGTGA. Trimming pared 5 bases from V and 0 bases from J, leaving 7 bases between. The length of the CDR3 is 14 residues. CDR3 in amino acids: CASSQKTNTGELFF. Here the CDR3 DNA reads TGTGCCAGCAGCCAAAAAACGAACACCGGGGAGCTGTTTTTT.

The chain links TRBV6-6 to TRBJ1-2; D possibly corresponds to TRBD1 (5 bases). The CDR3 runs 15 residues. Trimming left V 0 bases short and J 5 bases short, with 13 bases between. CDR1 and CDR2 from the germline V gene are MNHNY and SVGAGI (reference sequence). As DNA, the CDR3 is TGTGCCAGCAGTTACTCGCCAGGGCTAGGGTATGGCTACACCTTC. This encodes CASSYSPGLGYGYTF.

This clone showed up just a few times. The chain is built from TRBV2 and TRBJ1-2; 12 nucleotides agree with TRBD1. The germline gives CDR1 SNHLY, CDR2 FYNNEI. CDR3 size: 15 residues. Germline trimming cut 6 bases from V and 4 bases from J; bases unmatched to any gene: 6. The CDR3 DNA reads TGTGCCAGCAGGCCCGGGACAGGGGGCGGCTATGGCTACACCTTC. It codes for CASRPGTGGGYGYTF.